The present entry profiles one TCR beta chain with its context. These data are taken from a study of control samples from healthy donors and cancer patients. Produced via immunoSEQ multiplex PCR; TCRdb's table is partial and in-frame only. Of about 150,000 clones listed, around 96% were seen once; the top ten hold 5.7%. The V gene end was trimmed by 4 bases and the J gene end by 3 bases; junction bases not matched to a gene: 5. This CDR3 is 15 amino acids long. Per germline, CDR1 KGHDR and CDR2 SFDVKD. J is TRBJ1-5 and V is TRBV24-1, with 7 positions matching TRBD1. The TCR was taken from a man aged 40-50 years in good health. Sequencing was performed on blood. DNA of the CDR3: TGTGCCACCAGTGACGGGACAGTGACCAATCAGCCCCAGCATTTT. It translates to CATSDGTVTNQPQHF.